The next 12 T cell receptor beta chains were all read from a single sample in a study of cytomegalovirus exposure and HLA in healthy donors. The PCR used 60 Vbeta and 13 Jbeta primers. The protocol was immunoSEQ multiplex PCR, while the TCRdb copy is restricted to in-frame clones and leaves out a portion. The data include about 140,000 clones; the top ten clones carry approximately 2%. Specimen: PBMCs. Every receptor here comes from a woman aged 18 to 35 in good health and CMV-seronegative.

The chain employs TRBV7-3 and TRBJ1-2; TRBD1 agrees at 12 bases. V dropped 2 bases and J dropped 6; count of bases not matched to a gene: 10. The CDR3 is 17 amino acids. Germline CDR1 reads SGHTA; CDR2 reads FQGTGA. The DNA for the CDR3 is TGTGCCAGCAGCTTAGGAGGGACAGGGGGCGAACGGAATGGCTACACCTTC. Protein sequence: CASSLGGTGGERNGYTF.

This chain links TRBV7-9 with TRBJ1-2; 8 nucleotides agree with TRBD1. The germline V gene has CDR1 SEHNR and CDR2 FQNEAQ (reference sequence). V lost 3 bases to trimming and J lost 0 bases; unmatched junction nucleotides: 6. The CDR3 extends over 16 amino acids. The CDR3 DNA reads TGTGCCAGCAGCTTTGGACAGGGCTTAGCTAACTATGGCTACACCTTC. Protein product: CASSFGQGLANYGYTF.

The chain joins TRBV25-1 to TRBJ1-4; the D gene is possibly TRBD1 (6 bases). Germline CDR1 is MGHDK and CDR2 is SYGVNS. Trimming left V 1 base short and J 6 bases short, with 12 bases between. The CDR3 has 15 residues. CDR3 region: CASSELAGVDEKLFF. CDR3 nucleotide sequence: TGTGCCAGCAGTGAATTAGCAGGGGTGGATGAAAAACTGTTTTTT.

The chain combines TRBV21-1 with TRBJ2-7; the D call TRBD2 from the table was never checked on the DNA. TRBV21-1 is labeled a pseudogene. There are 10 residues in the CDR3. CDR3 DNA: TGTGCCAGCGGAGGGGACGAGCAGTACGTC. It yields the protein CASGGDEQYV.

CDR3 sequence reads: CASSVRGIGTGELFF. In DNA, the CDR3 is TGCGCCAGCAGTGTAAGGGGCATCGGCACCGGGGAGCTGTTTTTT. This sequence joins TRBV10-2 and TRBJ2-2; possible D gene TRBD1, 5 bases. CDR1 and CDR2 from the germline V gene are WSHSY and SAAADI. The CDR3 loop spans 15 amino acids. V dropped 4 bases and J dropped 4 bases, with 13 bases sitting between them.

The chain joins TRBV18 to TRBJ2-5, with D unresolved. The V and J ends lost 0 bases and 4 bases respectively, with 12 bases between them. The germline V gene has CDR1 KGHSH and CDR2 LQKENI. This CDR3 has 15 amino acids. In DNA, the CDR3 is TGTGCCAGCTCACCACCGAGCCGGGTAGGAGAGACCCAGTACTTC. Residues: CASSPPSRVGETQYF. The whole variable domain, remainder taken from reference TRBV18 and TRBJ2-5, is NAGVMQNPRHLVRRRGQEARLRCSPMKGHSHVYWYRQLPEEGLKFMVYLQKENIIDESGMPKERFSAEFPKEGPSILRIQQVVRGDSAAYFCASSPPSRVGETQYFGPGTRLLVL.

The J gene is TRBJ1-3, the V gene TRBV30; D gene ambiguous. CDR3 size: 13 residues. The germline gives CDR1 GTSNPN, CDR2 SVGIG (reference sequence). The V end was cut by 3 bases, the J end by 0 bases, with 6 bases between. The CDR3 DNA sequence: TGTGCCTGGAGGCTACGCTCTGGAAACACCATATATTTT. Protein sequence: CAWRLRSGNTIYF. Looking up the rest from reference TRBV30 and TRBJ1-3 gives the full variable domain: SQTIHQWPATLVQPVGSPLSLECTVEGTSNPNLYWYRQAAGRGLQLLFYSVGIGQISSEVPQNLSASRPQDRQFILSSKKLLLSDSGFYLCAWRLRSGNTIYFGEGSWLTVV.

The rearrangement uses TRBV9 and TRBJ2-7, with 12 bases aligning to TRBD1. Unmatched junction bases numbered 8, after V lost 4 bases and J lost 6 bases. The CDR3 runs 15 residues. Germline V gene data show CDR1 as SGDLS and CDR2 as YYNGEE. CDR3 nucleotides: TGTGCCAGCAGCCTCAGGGGGACAGGGGGCGCCGAGCAGTACGTC. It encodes CASSLRGTGGAEQYV.

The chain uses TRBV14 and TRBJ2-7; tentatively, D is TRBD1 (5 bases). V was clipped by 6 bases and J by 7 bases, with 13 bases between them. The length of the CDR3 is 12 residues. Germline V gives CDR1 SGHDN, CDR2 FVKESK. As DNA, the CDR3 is TGTGCCAGCAGACACATTAGGGGAGAGCAGTACTTC. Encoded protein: CASRHIRGEQYF.

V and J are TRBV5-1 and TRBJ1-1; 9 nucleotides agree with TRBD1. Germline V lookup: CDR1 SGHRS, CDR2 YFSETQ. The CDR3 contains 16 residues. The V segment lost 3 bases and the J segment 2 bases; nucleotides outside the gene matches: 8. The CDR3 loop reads CASSSTGGGGNTEAFF. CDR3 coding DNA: TGCGCCAGCAGCTCAACAGGGGGCGGGGGTAACACTGAAGCTTTCTTT. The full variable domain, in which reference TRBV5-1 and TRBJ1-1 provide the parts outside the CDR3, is KAGVTQTPRYLIKTRGQQVTLSCSPISGHRSVSWYQQTPGQGLQFLFEYFSETQRNKGNFPGRFSGRQFSNSRSEMNVSTLELGDSALYLCASSSTGGGGNTEAFFGQGTRLTVV.

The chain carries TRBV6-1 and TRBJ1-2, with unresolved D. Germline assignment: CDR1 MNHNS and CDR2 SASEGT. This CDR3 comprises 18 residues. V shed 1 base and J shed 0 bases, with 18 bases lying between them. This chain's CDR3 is CASSEGMGALLTNYGYTF. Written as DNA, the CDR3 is TGTGCCAGCAGTGAAGGGATGGGAGCTCTATTGACTAACTATGGCTACACCTTC.

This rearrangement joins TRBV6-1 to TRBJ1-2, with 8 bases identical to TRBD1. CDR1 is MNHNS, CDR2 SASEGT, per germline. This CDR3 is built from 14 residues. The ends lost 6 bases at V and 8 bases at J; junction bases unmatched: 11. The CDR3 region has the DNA TGTGCCAGCAGCTTAAGGACAGGGTTGGGAGGCTACACCTTC. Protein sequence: CASSLRTGLGGYTF.